This T cell receptor beta chain came from a study of T cells in localized non-small cell lung cancer. The CDR3 length is 19 residues. Trimming removed 2 bases from V and 0 bases from J, with 20 bases in between. Germline-derived CDR1 and CDR2 are SGHNT and YENEEA. Overall study findings and caveats: Among the top 100 tumor clones, a median approximately 62 appeared in adjacent lung.

Sequenced by immunoSEQ multiplex PCR; TCRdb stores in-frame clones only, minus some. The data contain about 2,500 clones, 36% of them singletons. With respect to this clone: What it binds is unknown.

The sample in question was lymph node tissue, obtained before any cancer treatment. The sequence came from a male donor at least 60 years old with stage II squamous cell lung carcinoma. The chain employs TRBV11-3 and TRBJ1-3; D remains unclear. The CDR3 region has the DNA TGTGCCAGCAGCTTAAGGACGACAATTCCCCTCAACTCTGGAAACACCATATATTTT. Translation gives CASSLRTTIPLNSGNTIYF.